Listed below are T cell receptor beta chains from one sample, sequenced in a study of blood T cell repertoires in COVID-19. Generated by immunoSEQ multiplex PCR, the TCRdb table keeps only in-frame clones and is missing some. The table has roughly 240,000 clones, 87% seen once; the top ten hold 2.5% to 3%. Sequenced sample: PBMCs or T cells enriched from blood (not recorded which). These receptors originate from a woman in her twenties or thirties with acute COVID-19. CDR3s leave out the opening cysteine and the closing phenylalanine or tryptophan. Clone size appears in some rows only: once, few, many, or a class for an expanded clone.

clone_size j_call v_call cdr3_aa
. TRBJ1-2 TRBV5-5 ASSFFAGQGGSYGYT
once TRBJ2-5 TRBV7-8 ASSFSTGNTETQY
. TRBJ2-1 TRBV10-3 AISEGLAGRGEQF
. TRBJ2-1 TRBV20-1 SASIQRGGSWNEQF
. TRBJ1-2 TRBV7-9 ASSLDLGGYGYT
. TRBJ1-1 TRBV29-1 SVELNRGEAF
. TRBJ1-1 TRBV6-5 ASSPPPGRTEAF
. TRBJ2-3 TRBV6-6 ASTPGTGSTDTQY
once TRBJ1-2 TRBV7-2 ASSLDGDGYT
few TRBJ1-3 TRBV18 ASSPTGAPGNTIY
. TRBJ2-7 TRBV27 ASSWAPPYEQY
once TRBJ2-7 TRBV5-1 ASSLEGAEGFEQY
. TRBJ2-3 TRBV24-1 ATSDSKSTGDTQY
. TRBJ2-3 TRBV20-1 SASFGLGTSGGPDTQY
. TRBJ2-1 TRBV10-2 ASRVRVNEQF
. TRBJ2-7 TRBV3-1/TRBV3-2 ASTRGQNYEQY